A selection of T cell receptor beta chains follows, all from one sample in a study of T cell repertoires in ileal Crohn's disease. Generated by immunoSEQ multiplex PCR, the TCRdb table keeps only in-frame clones and is missing some. The repertoire holds around 9,800 clones, with around 87% as singletons. The source material was ileal tissue. Receptors originate from an adult with Crohn's disease. Each CDR3 is given with its conserved first and last residue. A D gene is named only where the DNA matches it firmly. The size entry is marked missing in some rows and otherwise reads once, few, many or a size class.

TRBD1,-,TRBV5-4,TRBJ2-5,TGTGCCAGCAGCTTGGCCGGCAGGGGGAGACAAGAGACCCAGTACTTC,CASSLAGRGRQETQYF
-,once,TRBV7-3,TRBJ1-2,TGTGCCAGCAGCTTAGGGCAGAGCTATGGCTACACCTTC,CASSLGQSYGYTF
-,-,TRBV6-6,TRBJ1-1,TGTGCCAGCTCCAAATCCCATACAGGGACCCCTGAAGCTTTCTTT,CASSKSHTGTPEAFF
-,once,TRBV19,TRBJ1-2,TGTGCCAGTAGTATAGATCGAAAGGGAGGTGGCTACACCTTC,CASSIDRKGGGYTF
-,-,TRBV12-5,TRBJ1-5,TGTGCTAGTGGTTTCCTCGGCCCCCTGGCGAGTCAGCCCCAGCATTTT,CASGFLGPLASQPQHF
-,-,TRBV2,TRBJ2-2,TGTGCCACAAATATCTACACCTACACCGGGGAGCTGTTTTTT,CATNIYTYTGELFF
-,-,TRBV4-3,TRBJ2-1,TGCGCCAGCAGCCAAGCGGGATTGGGATCCCACAATGAGCAGTTCTTC,CASSQAGLGSHNEQFF
TRBD1,-,TRBV4-1,TRBJ1-2,TGCGCCAGCAGCGAACCCGGGACAGGGAGTACTCACTATGGCTACACCTTC,CASSEPGTGSTHYGYTF
-,once,TRBV15,TRBJ1-2,TGTGCCACCAGCAGAGAGAGGGATCGGGGCTATGGCTACACCTTC,CATSRERDRGYGYTF
-,once,TRBV27,TRBJ2-3,TGTGCCAGCAGTTTCTGGCCGGAGGATACGCAGTATTTT,CASSFWPEDTQYF
-,-,TRBV18,TRBJ2-2,TGTGCCAGCTCAAGAGGGCGGACGAACACCGGGGAGCTGTTTTTT,CASSRGRTNTGELFF
-,-,TRBV5-1,TRBJ1-2,TGCGCCAGCAGCCCCTTTGTGACAGCCGCTAACTATGGCTACACCTTC,CASSPFVTAANYGYTF
-,-,TRBV27,TRBJ1-5,TGTGCCAGCAGTTCCCAGGGGACCTCTAACAATCAGCCCCAGCATTTT,CASSSQGTSNNQPQHF
TRBD1,-,TRBV2,TRBJ1-5,TGTGCCAGCAGTGTAACGACAGGGATAAGCAATCAGCCCCAGCATTTT,CASSVTTGISNQPQHF
TRBD2,few,TRBV6-6,TRBJ2-1,TGTGCCAGCAGTTACTTTCGTCTAGCGGGCATGAATGAGCAGTTCTTC,CASSYFRLAGMNEQFF
-,-,TRBV5-6,TRBJ2-4,TGTGCCAGCAGCTTGGGCGGATCAAAAAACATTCAGTACTTC,CASSLGGSKNIQYF
-,-,TRBV6-5,TRBJ1-2,TGTGCCAGCAGAACCGGCCGGGATTTAGATGGCTACACCTTC,CASRTGRDLDGYTF
-,-,TRBV5-1,TRBJ2-1,TGCGCCAGCAGCTTGGAGGGACCCTACAATGAGCAGTTCTTC,CASSLEGPYNEQFF
TRBD2,-,TRBV7-2,TRBJ2-1,TGTGCCAGCAGCCGACTAGCGGGAGCGGGGCAGTTCTTC,CASSRLAGAGQFF
-,-,TRBV7-9,TRBJ1-2,TGTGCCAGCAGCTTAGGACAGTATGGCTACACCTTC,CASSLGQYGYTF
-,-,TRBV28,TRBJ1-1,TGTGCCAGCAGTTTAAAGGCGGGAGCTGAAGCTTTCTTT,CASSLKAGAEAFF
-,-,TRBV6-1,TRBJ1-2,TGTGCCAGCAGTGAAGCGCGGCAGCCCCGCTACACCTTC,CASSEARQPRYTF
-,-,TRBV5-6,TRBJ1-2,TGTGCCAGCAGCCCGGGACATCAGAACTATGGCTACACCTTC,CASSPGHQNYGYTF
-,few,TRBV28,TRBJ2-6,TGTGCCAGCAGTTTGATTGAGGGGATAGAATCTGGGGCCAACGTCCTGACTTTC,CASSLIEGIESGANVLTF
-,-,TRBV7-2,TRBJ2-1,TGTGCCAGCAGCTTCTCAAGCTCCTACAATGAGCAGTTCTTC,CASSFSSSYNEQFF
TRBD2,-,TRBV7-9,TRBJ2-3,TGTGCCAGCAGCTCTGGGGAGGGTCGCACAGATACGCAGTATTTT,CASSSGEGRTDTQYF
-,-,TRBV9,TRBJ2-5,TGTGCCAGCAACAGGGACGCTCTAAAAGAGACCCAGTACTTC,CASNRDALKETQYF
TRBD2,-,TRBV6-6,TRBJ2-7,TGTGCCAGCATTCCCGTCTCGTCTAGCGGCGATTACGAGCAGTACTTC,CASIPVSSSGDYEQYF
-,-,TRBV5-6,TRBJ2-1,TGTGCCAGCAGCCCTCGAGGCCCTTGGGATGAGCAGTTCTTC,CASSPRGPWDEQFF
-,-,TRBV10-2,TRBJ1-1,TGCGCCAGCCTTCTACAGAGTTACACTGAAGCTTTCTTT,CASLLQSYTEAFF